These 30 T cell receptor beta chains came from one sample sequenced in a study of HIV-infected children after antiretroviral therapy interruption. RNA-based 3' RACE libraries used unique molecular identifiers. TCRdb reprocessed the 3' RACE reads via MiXCR and lists one record per CDR3 protein. The data show over 35,000 distinct CDR3 sequences, with around 7% seen just once and approximately 1% held by the top ten. Treatment specified: PENTA 11 planned treatment interruption arm or continuous ART arm. The sample consisted of CD45RA+ CD4+ T cells from PBMCs, pooled from several time points, taken from a donor given antiretroviral therapy, either interrupted or continuous. The subset here: naive CD4+ CD45RA+ CD45RO- T cells. These receptors all come from a pool of human donors with HIV.

This clonotype came up many times. J is TRBJ1-1 and V is TRBV12-3 or TRBV12-4; D is uncertain. The CDR3 extends over 14 amino acids. The germline V and J ends were trimmed by 7 bases and 0 bases, with 12 bases remaining between them. The CDR3 coding sequence is TGTGCCAGCATCTTACAGAGTGTGAACACTGAAGCTTTCTTT. This encodes CASILQSVNTEAFF.

This clonotype showed up many times. The V gene is TRBV3-1, the J gene TRBJ2-1; 9 bases match TRBD2. The CDR3 consists of 14 residues. Trimming at V came to 2 bases and at J to 7 bases, leaving 3 bases not matched to a gene. Germline CDR1 is LGHDT and CDR2 is YNNKEL (reference sequence). For the CDR3, the DNA is TGTGCCAGCAGCCAAAGGGCGGGAGGGAATGAGCAGTTCTTC. Protein sequence: CASSQRAGGNEQFF.

This clonotype was observed at least ten times. The chain employs TRBV7-2 and TRBJ2-3; D remains ambiguous. V lost 5 bases to trimming and J lost 4 bases, with 16 bases between them. This CDR3 comprises 15 residues. Germline values: CDR1 SGHTA, CDR2 FQGNSA. DNA of the CDR3: TGTGCCAGCAGCGCCACCGGGTATGGCGCAGATACGCAGTATTTT. This sequence encodes CASSATGYGADTQYF.

This clonotype turned up a few times. V gene TRBV2 combines with J gene TRBJ1-1; TRBD1 is a possible D gene (5 bases). The CDR3 extends over 16 amino acids. CDR1 and CDR2 from the germline V gene are SNHLY and FYNNEI. Trimming removed 1 base from V and 0 bases from J, with 12 bases in between. Here the CDR3 reads CASSEVLGGVNTEAFF. CDR3 nucleotides: TGTGCCAGCAGTGAAGTTCTTGGGGGAGTGAACACTGAAGCTTTCTTT.

This clonotype is termed medium-sized. The rearrangement joins TRBV28 to TRBJ2-3; no firm D call. The V gene lost 3 bases and the J gene lost 0 bases, with 7 bases spanning the gap. Germline V gene sequence: CDR1 MDHEN, CDR2 SYDVKM. This CDR3 has 14 residues. The chain's CDR3 is CASSLAGSTDTQYF. The DNA of the CDR3 is TGTGCCAGCAGTTTGGCCGGAAGCACAGATACGCAGTATTTT. Looking up the rest from reference TRBV28 and TRBJ2-3 gives the full variable domain: DVKVTQSSRYLVKRTGEKVFLECVQDMDHENMFWYRQDPGLGLRLIYFSYDVKMKEKGDIPEGYSVSREKKERFSLILESASTNQTSMYLCASSLAGSTDTQYFGPGTRLTVL.

This clonotype was detected many times. V gene TRBV7-9 combines with J gene TRBJ2-3; 13 positions agree with TRBD2. Trimming cost V 5 bases and J 6 bases; bases outside gene matches: 11. The CDR3 sequence is 17 residues long. Germline CDR1 is SEHNR and CDR2 is FQNEAQ (reference sequence). The CDR3 region has the DNA TGTGCCAGCAGCCAGAAAGGACTAGCGGGAGTTGCGGATACGCAGTATTTT. Its protein product is CASSQKGLAGVADTQYF.

By share of the sample, this clonotype is medium-sized. Compared with germline, one end of the junction differs, possibly owing to a read error. The chain combines TRBV30 with TRBJ2-7; D might be TRBD2 (7 bases). Looked up from germline, CDR1 is GTSNPN and CDR2 is SVGIG (reference sequence). The CDR3 has 14 amino acids. Written as DNA, the CDR3 is TGTGCCTGGAAAGGGACTGGGGGGGCGCACGAACAGTACTTC. Its translation: CAWKGTGGAHEQYF.

This clonotype was observed many times. This chain joins TRBV9 and TRBJ2-5, with no clear D. V lost 2 bases and J lost 6, with 11 bases in between. This CDR3 comprises 13 residues. Germline-derived CDR1 and CDR2 are SGDLS and YYNGEE. Here the CDR3 reads CASSVMALKTQYF. The DNA for the CDR3 is TGTGCCAGCAGCGTTATGGCTCTGAAGACCCAGTACTTC.

This clonotype was seen only a few times. This chain links TRBV12-3 or TRBV12-4 with TRBJ1-5; D perhaps matches TRBD1 (5 bases). Trimming took off 8 bases at V and 10 bases at J, with 15 bases between the two ends. This CDR3 has 12 residues. CDR3: CASRDGVGPQHF. CDR3 in DNA: TGTGCCAGCCGGGACGGGGTGGGTCCCCAGCATTTT.

The genes are TRBV9 and TRBJ2-3; the match to TRBD2 covers 12 bases. Germline CDR1 is SGDLS and CDR2 is YYNGEE. V shed 0 bases and J 0 bases; nucleotides not matched to a gene: 8. The CDR3 is 19 amino acids. CDR3 nucleotides: TGTGCCAGCAGCGTAGGATCGACTAGCGGGAGAGGGAGCACAGATACGCAGTATTTT. Translated, it gives CASSVGSTSGRGSTDTQYF.

This clonotype was recorded at least ten times. An end of the junction differs from the germline gene, which may be a read error. The V gene is TRBV4-1, the J gene TRBJ2-1; weak D call: TRBD1 (5 bases). The germline V gene has CDR1 MGHRA and CDR2 YSYEKL. This CDR3 region has 14 residues. The CDR3 coding sequence is TGTGCCAGCAGCCAAGGACACAACTATGCTGAGCAGTTCTTC. Its translation: CASSQGHNYAEQFF.

The table lists this clonotype with many counts. The rearrangement joins TRBV23-1 to TRBJ1-6; D ambiguous. TRBV23-1 is given ORF status, its function remaining uncertain. The V end lost 8 bases, the J end lost 7 bases, and 9 bases lay between the germline ends. The CDR3 is 12 residues long. As DNA, the CDR3 is TGCGCCAGCGGACGGGAAAATTCACCCCTCCACTTT. Translating it yields CASGRENSPLHF.

This clonotype was detected a few times. The chain recombines TRBV7-8 with TRBJ2-3; D remains ambiguous. Per the germline V gene, CDR1 is SGHVS and CDR2 is FQNEAQ. The CDR3 has 15 residues. Trimming removed 1 base at V and 2 bases at J, with 10 bases between. The chain's CDR3 is CASSLEVDSTDTQYF. CDR3 bases: TGTGCCAGCAGCTTAGAGGTAGATTCCACAGATACGCAGTATTTT.

The chain carries TRBV20-1 and TRBJ2-7, with a possible D match to TRBD2 (6 bases). This CDR3 region has 15 residues. The V end was cut by 2 bases, the J end by 5 bases, with 19 bases between. Germline V CDR1 and CDR2: DFQATT, SNEGSKA (reference sequence). CDR3 DNA: TGCAGTGCTAGACTAGCGCCCGTACCAGGCCACGAGCAGTACTTC. It codes for CSARLAPVPGHEQYF.

Ten or more counts support this clonotype. The rearrangement links TRBV25-1 to TRBJ2-5, with D possibly called TRBD1 or TRBD2 (5 bases each). There are 14 residues in the CDR3. The V gene lost 4 bases and the J gene lost 0 bases, with 9 bases spanning the gap. Germline V gene lookup returns CDR1 MGHDK and CDR2 SYGVNS. The CDR3 DNA follows: TGTGCCAGCAGTGGACCGGGACACCAAGAGACCCAGTACTTC. It yields the protein CASSGPGHQETQYF.

This clonotype has at least ten counts. V is TRBV6-6 and J is TRBJ2-7; TRBD1 matches 7 bases. Trimming cost V 8 bases and J 10 bases; bases outside gene matches: 14. From germline, CDR1 is MNHNY and CDR2 SVGAGI (reference sequence). CDR3 length: 13 residues. CDR3 region: CASGEPGQYEQYF. The CDR3 DNA reads TGTGCCAGCGGTGAACCGGGACAGTATGAACAGTACTTC.

This clonotype has ten or more counts. V gene TRBV18 combines with J gene TRBJ1-2; 7 positions agree with TRBD1. J lost 4 bases, V lost 3 bases, and 14 bases had no gene match. The V gene's germline CDR1 is KGHSH and CDR2 LQKENI. This CDR3 is built from 17 residues. The chain's CDR3 is CASSPRDSQVWVYGYTF. The CDR3 nucleotides read TGTGCCAGCTCACCGCGGGACAGTCAGGTTTGGGTCTATGGCTACACCTTC.

This clonotype has at least ten counts. The CDR3 coding sequence is TGTGCCAGCAGTAGCGGGGGGGCCCATGAGCAGTTCTTC. Its protein product is CASSSGGAHEQFF. The gene calls are TRBV12-3 or TRBV12-4 and TRBJ2-1; TRBD2 matches at 10 bases. V lost 5 bases and J lost 8; bases outside the gene matches: 3. This CDR3 has 13 amino acids.

This clonotype was recorded many times. The rearrangement uses TRBV11-2 and TRBJ2-7; TRBD1 aligns across 9 bases. This CDR3 comprises 15 residues. With V trimmed by 6 bases and J by 3 bases, 9 bases remained unmatched. CDR1 is SGHAT and CDR2 is FQNNGV in the germline V gene. In DNA, the CDR3 is TGTGCCAGCAGAAGGCCCGGGACAGGGTTCTACGAGCAGTACTTC. Encoded protein: CASRRPGTGFYEQYF.

This clonotype showed up just a few times. An end of the junction does not agree with germline; a read error may underlie this. The J gene is TRBJ1-1, the V gene TRBV29-1, with D possibly matching TRBD1 (6 bases). The V gene's germline CDR1 is SQVTM and CDR2 ANQGSEA. The CDR3 runs to 13 residues. In DNA form, the CDR3 reads TGCAGCGTAGAAGGTTCCCAGGGGACTGAAGCTTTCTTT. It codes for CSVEGSQGTEAFF.

Many counts were recorded for this clonotype. CDR3 nucleotide sequence: TGTGCCTGGAGGGATAGGACAGGGGTGACTGAAGCTTTCTTT. Residues: CAWRDRTGVTEAFF. V usage is TRBV30 and J usage is TRBJ1-1, with 9 bases fitting TRBD1. CDR3 length: 14 amino acids. The V segment lost 3 bases and the J segment 5 bases; nucleotides outside the gene matches: 7. The germline V gene encodes CDR1 GTSNPN and CDR2 SVGIG (reference sequence).

This clonotype showed up many times. V usage is TRBV10-3 and J usage is TRBJ2-5, with 8 positions matching TRBD1. From germline, CDR1 is ENHRY and CDR2 SYGVKD. Losses at the gene ends were 6 bases for V and 5 bases for J; bases not matched to a gene: 8. The CDR3 loop spans 14 amino acids. CDR3 coding DNA: TGTGCCATCAGCGAACCAGGGGGCTTCGAGACCCAGTACTTC. This gives the protein CAISEPGGFETQYF.

This clonotype has ten or more counts. The CDR3 sequence is CASSQGQGGANVLTF. CDR3 in DNA: TGTGCCAGCAGTCAAGGACAGGGTGGGGCCAACGTCCTGACTTTC. The chain uses TRBV6-5 and TRBJ2-6; 8 bases line up with TRBD1. With 5 bases clipped from V and 3 bases from J, the junction kept 3 bases outside the gene matches. Germline CDR1 is MNHEY and CDR2 is SVGAGI. The CDR3 covers 15 residues.

This clonotype was counted at least ten times. The rearrangement joins TRBV6-6 to TRBJ1-1; 8 bases map to TRBD1. Trimming took 5 bases from V and 1 from J; bases not matched to a gene: 3. CDR3 size: 14 residues. The germline CDR1 and CDR2 sequences are MNHNY and SVGAGI (reference sequence). CDR3 loop: CASSRDRRNTEAFF. The CDR3 nucleotides read TGTGCCAGCAGTCGGGACAGGAGGAACACTGAAGCTTTCTTT.

This chain connects TRBV7-3 to TRBJ1-1; no firm D call. CDR3 length equals 13 residues. Germline V CDR1 and CDR2: SGHTA, FQGTGA. V dropped 2 bases and J dropped 5 bases, with 9 bases sitting between them. The CDR3: CASSLEIETEAFF. As DNA, the CDR3 is TGTGCCAGCAGCTTAGAAATTGAGACTGAAGCTTTCTTT.

This clonotype was observed at least ten times. The chain carries TRBV12-3 or TRBV12-4 and TRBJ2-3; the D gene is possibly TRBD1 (5 bases). The CDR3 length is 15 residues. The V end lost 3 bases, the J end lost 0 bases, and 10 bases lay between the germline ends. CDR3 in amino acids: CASSFGQGSTDTQYF. The DNA for the CDR3 is TGTGCCAGCAGTTTCGGGCAGGGTAGCACAGATACGCAGTATTTT.

This clonotype was recorded many times. The chain has TRBV6-4 and TRBJ2-2; possibly TRBD1 for D (5 bases). Trimming removed 6 bases at V and 6 bases at J, with 11 bases between. The CDR3 has 13 amino acids. Germline V gene lookup returns CDR1 MRHNA and CDR2 SNTAGT. CDR3 amino acids: CASRGHMAGELFF. The CDR3 DNA reads as TGTGCCAGCAGGGGGCACATGGCCGGGGAGCTGTTTTTT.

The sample holds many counts of this clonotype. V is TRBV20-1 and J is TRBJ1-1, with D tentatively TRBD1 (5 bases). CDR1 DFQATT and CDR2 SNEGSKA come from the germline V gene (reference sequence). V was trimmed by 5 bases and J by 0 bases, leaving 19 bases between them. The CDR3 is made up of 16 amino acids. CDR3: CSAGPSGAQLNTEAFF. As DNA, the CDR3 is TGCAGTGCTGGTCCGAGCGGGGCACAGCTGAACACTGAAGCTTTCTTT.

This clonotype was detected ten times or more. The V and J genes are TRBV19 and TRBJ2-2; D call uncertain. The CDR3 covers 16 residues. Germline V CDR1 and CDR2: LNHDA, SQIVND (reference sequence). Trimming pared 3 bases from V and 0 bases from J, leaving 11 bases between. CDR3 in DNA: TGTGCCAGTAGTATGCTCAAGACAACGAACACCGGGGAGCTGTTTTTT. It codes for CASSMLKTTNTGELFF.

The CDR3 is CASSLGANEQFF. The DNA of the CDR3 is TGTGCCAGCAGCTTGGGGGCGAATGAGCAGTTCTTC. The chain employs TRBV11-2 and TRBJ2-1; perhaps TRBD1 as D (6 bases). Germline V gene data show CDR1 as SGHAT and CDR2 as FQNNGV. The CDR3 consists of 12 residues. The V and J ends lost 3 bases and 7 bases respectively, with 7 bases between them.